The rows below give T cell receptor beta chains drawn from one sample of a study of cytomegalovirus exposure and HLA in healthy donors. Produced via immunoSEQ multiplex PCR; TCRdb's table is partial and in-frame only. The repertoire consists of roughly 230,000 clones, with about 93% occurring once and the leading ten covering about 1.7%. The sample consisted of PBMCs. The origin of the receptors is a girl aged 2 to 9 in good health and CMV-seronegative. Each CDR3 is given with its conserved first and last residue. Some rows have no size entry. The others give once, few or many, or a class for an expanded clone.

cdr3_aa: CASRSTTGTPGELFF; v_call: TRBV6-5; j_call: TRBJ2-2; clone_size: -
cdr3_aa: CASSLVPPAGAYEQYF; v_call: TRBV7-6; j_call: TRBJ2-7; clone_size: -
cdr3_aa: CASSLSAAATNEKLFF; v_call: TRBV7-6; j_call: TRBJ1-4; clone_size: few
cdr3_aa: CASSSQGRGGLNEQFF; v_call: TRBV10-2; j_call: TRBJ2-1; clone_size: -
cdr3_aa: CASKAPGVGETQYF; v_call: TRBV2; j_call: TRBJ2-5; clone_size: -
cdr3_aa: CASSSGTGKGETQYF; v_call: TRBV19; j_call: TRBJ2-5; clone_size: -
cdr3_aa: CASNTDRVNQPQHF; v_call: TRBV6-1; j_call: TRBJ1-5; clone_size: once
cdr3_aa: CASRSPGFPVVAFF; v_call: TRBV5-8; j_call: TRBJ1-1; clone_size: -
cdr3_aa: CASRVGQSYEQYF; v_call: TRBV5-4; j_call: TRBJ2-7; clone_size: -
cdr3_aa: CASSKETTDTGELFF; v_call: TRBV6-4; j_call: TRBJ2-2; clone_size: once
cdr3_aa: CASRAADTQYF; v_call: TRBV5-1; j_call: TRBJ2-3; clone_size: -
cdr3_aa: CASSLYRGKDTEAFF; v_call: TRBV5-5; j_call: TRBJ1-1; clone_size: -
cdr3_aa: CASSLDPGTTNEKLFF; v_call: TRBV7-8; j_call: TRBJ1-4; clone_size: -
cdr3_aa: CASSLSSRQLATNEKLFF; v_call: TRBV5-6; j_call: TRBJ1-4; clone_size: -
cdr3_aa: CAWSVEGASSPLHF; v_call: TRBV30; j_call: TRBJ1-6; clone_size: once
cdr3_aa: CASSQDLTSGSVHEQYF; v_call: TRBV4-1; j_call: TRBJ2-7; clone_size: -
cdr3_aa: CASSFGGGGELFF; v_call: TRBV5-1; j_call: TRBJ2-2; clone_size: -
cdr3_aa: CASSFSGTGGNTIYF; v_call: TRBV11-2; j_call: TRBJ1-3; clone_size: -
cdr3_aa: CASSPAPGGYGYTF; v_call: TRBV4-1; j_call: TRBJ1-2; clone_size: -
cdr3_aa: CASSLAGITYNEQFF; v_call: TRBV27; j_call: TRBJ2-1; clone_size: -
cdr3_aa: CASSPQKGIDTQYF; v_call: TRBV6-5; j_call: TRBJ2-3; clone_size: -
cdr3_aa: CASSPETGYTYEQYF; v_call: TRBV5-1; j_call: -; clone_size: -
cdr3_aa: CSVGSTGGYEQYF; v_call: TRBV29-1; j_call: TRBJ2-7; clone_size: -
cdr3_aa: CASSEPGLSNYGYTF; v_call: TRBV6-1; j_call: TRBJ1-2; clone_size: once
cdr3_aa: CASSYSTATNYGYTF; v_call: TRBV6-5; j_call: TRBJ1-2; clone_size: -
cdr3_aa: CASSIGWTVATNEKLFF; v_call: TRBV19; j_call: TRBJ1-4; clone_size: -
cdr3_aa: CASSPRLAGFADTQYF; v_call: TRBV27; j_call: TRBJ2-3; clone_size: -
cdr3_aa: CASSLDRGHEQFF; v_call: TRBV19; j_call: TRBJ2-1; clone_size: -
cdr3_aa: CASSEPRDRAGNTIYF; v_call: TRBV2; j_call: TRBJ1-3; clone_size: -
cdr3_aa: CASGRAVSYEQYF; v_call: TRBV4-1; j_call: TRBJ2-7; clone_size: -
cdr3_aa: CASREGQGGEKLFF; v_call: TRBV6-5; j_call: TRBJ1-4; clone_size: -
cdr3_aa: CASSLAGGRHNEQFF; v_call: TRBV7-7; j_call: TRBJ2-1; clone_size: -
cdr3_aa: CASSSQGEYNSPLHF; v_call: TRBV6-5; j_call: TRBJ1-6; clone_size: -
cdr3_aa: CASSVDEGKGNTIYF; v_call: TRBV2; j_call: TRBJ1-3; clone_size: -
cdr3_aa: CASSEQGARNTEAFF; v_call: TRBV6-1; j_call: TRBJ1-1; clone_size: -
cdr3_aa: CASGKGGSNTGELFF; v_call: TRBV12-5; j_call: TRBJ2-2; clone_size: -
cdr3_aa: CASSFEAGRYNEQFF; v_call: TRBV6-4; j_call: TRBJ2-1; clone_size: -
cdr3_aa: CASSFTSGNRGGQFF; v_call: TRBV28; j_call: TRBJ2-1; clone_size: -
cdr3_aa: CASSLFRGAQETQYF; v_call: TRBV27; j_call: TRBJ2-5; clone_size: -
cdr3_aa: CASSFPGGYNEQFF; v_call: TRBV5-8; j_call: TRBJ2-1; clone_size: -
cdr3_aa: CASLQVTGVGPVAEAFF; v_call: TRBV27; j_call: TRBJ1-1; clone_size: -
cdr3_aa: CASSYSPGVGYEQYF; v_call: TRBV6-5; j_call: TRBJ2-7; clone_size: -
cdr3_aa: CASSPYTEAFF; v_call: TRBV7-9; j_call: TRBJ1-1; clone_size: -
cdr3_aa: CSVRQATNEKLFF; v_call: TRBV29-1; j_call: TRBJ1-4; clone_size: -
cdr3_aa: CASSLVEGLILF; v_call: TRBV13; j_call: TRBJ2-1; clone_size: -
cdr3_aa: CASSLRTEGLPEQFF; v_call: TRBV11-1; j_call: TRBJ2-1; clone_size: -
cdr3_aa: CSVVVTSSYEQYF; v_call: TRBV29-1; j_call: -; clone_size: -
cdr3_aa: CASSLGEGLRGVGTGSYEQYF; v_call: TRBV7-7; j_call: TRBJ2-7; clone_size: -
cdr3_aa: CASSRTGGNQPQHF; v_call: TRBV5-1; j_call: TRBJ1-5; clone_size: once
cdr3_aa: CASSLSTGFTEAFF; v_call: TRBV27; j_call: TRBJ1-1; clone_size: -
cdr3_aa: CASSLWDSSTDTQYF; v_call: TRBV5-1; j_call: TRBJ2-3; clone_size: few
cdr3_aa: CSARVPYGYTF; v_call: TRBV20-1; j_call: TRBJ1-2; clone_size: -
cdr3_aa: CASRKYRDREIYGYTF; v_call: TRBV27; j_call: TRBJ1-2; clone_size: -
cdr3_aa: CATPRGETQYF; v_call: TRBV7-9; j_call: TRBJ2-3; clone_size: -
cdr3_aa: CASSPQGTSGRAFFHNEQFF; v_call: TRBV14; j_call: TRBJ2-1; clone_size: -
cdr3_aa: CAWCQSQGATEAFF; v_call: TRBV30; j_call: TRBJ1-1; clone_size: -
cdr3_aa: CASSGDFFLALHF; v_call: TRBV6-1; j_call: TRBJ1-6; clone_size: -